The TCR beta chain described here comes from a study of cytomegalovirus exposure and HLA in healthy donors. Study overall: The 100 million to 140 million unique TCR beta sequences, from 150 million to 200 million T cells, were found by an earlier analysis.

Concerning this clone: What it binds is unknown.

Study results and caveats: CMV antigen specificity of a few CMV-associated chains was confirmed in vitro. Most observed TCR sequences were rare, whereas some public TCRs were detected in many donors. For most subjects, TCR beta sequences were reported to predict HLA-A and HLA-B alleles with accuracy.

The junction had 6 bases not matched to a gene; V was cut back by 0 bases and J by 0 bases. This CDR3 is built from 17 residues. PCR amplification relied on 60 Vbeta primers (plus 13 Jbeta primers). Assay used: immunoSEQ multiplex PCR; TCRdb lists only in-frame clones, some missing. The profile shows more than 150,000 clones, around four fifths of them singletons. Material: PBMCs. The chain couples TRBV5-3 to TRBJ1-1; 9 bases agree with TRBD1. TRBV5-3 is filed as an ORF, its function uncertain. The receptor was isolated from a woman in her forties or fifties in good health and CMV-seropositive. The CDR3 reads CARSLGQGGELNTEAFF. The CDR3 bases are TGTGCCAGAAGCTTGGGACAGGGGGGTGAGTTGAACACTGAAGCTTTCTTT.